These 5 T cell receptor beta chains share one sample of origin, sequenced in a study of cytomegalovirus exposure and HLA in healthy donors. It was with 60 Vbeta and 13 Jbeta primers that the PCR ran. Repertoires were generated with immunoSEQ multiplex PCR, while TCRdb's copy carries only in-frame clones and drops some. The sample holds about 190,000 clones, less than 85% seen once. Specimen: PBMCs. These receptors came from a man younger than 45 in good health and CMV-seropositive.

This clone appeared a single time. J is TRBJ2-7 and V is TRBV11-3; the D gene is possibly TRBD2 (5 bases). V lost 5 bases to trimming and J lost 1 base, with 12 bases between them. CDR1 is SGHNT and CDR2 is YENEEA in the germline V gene. The length of the CDR3 is 14 residues. CDR3 nucleotide sequence: TGTGCCAGCAGCACGGGTCGGGGTTCCTACGAGCAGTACTTC. This encodes CASSTGRGSYEQYF.

The chain has TRBV2 and TRBJ1-6; maybe TRBD1 (6 bases). CDR1 and CDR2 from the germline V gene are SNHLY and FYNNEI. CDR3 length: 15 residues. Trimming cost V 6 bases and J 7 bases, with 16 bases left between them. The CDR3 DNA follows: TGTGCCAGCAGCCAATGGACAGAGGAGAATTCACCCCTCCACTTT. Its protein product is CASSQWTEENSPLHF.

The CDR3 loop is CASSEVPGFNEQFF. CDR3 sequence (DNA): TGTGCCAGCAGTGAAGTTCCGGGTTTTAATGAGCAGTTCTTC. The chain uses TRBV6-1 and TRBJ2-1; D is ambiguous. Between the trimmed V and J ends, which lost 1 base and 7 bases, there was a span of 11 bases. In germline, CDR1 is MNHNS, CDR2 SASEGT. The CDR3 has 14 amino acids.

The rearrangement links TRBV28 to TRBJ2-2; 12 bases align to TRBD1. This CDR3 is 18 amino acids long. The V gene's germline CDR1 is MDHEN and CDR2 SYDVKM. Trimming took 4 bases from V and 7 from J; bases not matched to a gene: 13. The CDR3 nucleotides are TGTGCCAGCAGTTCTACGTGGGGGGACAGGGGGCGTGTCGGGGAGCTGTTTTTT. Its translation: CASSSTWGDRGRVGELFF. The whole variable domain, remainder taken from reference TRBV28 and TRBJ2-2, is DVKVTQSSRYLVKRTGEKVFLECVQDMDHENMFWYRQDPGLGLRLIYFSYDVKMKEKGDIPEGYSVSREKKERFSLILESASTNQTSMYLCASSSTWGDRGRVGELFFGEGSRLTVL.

V gene TRBV9 combines with J gene TRBJ2-1; 13 nucleotides align to TRBD2. V was pared by 3 bases and J by 9 bases, with 9 bases of the junction left unmatched. The CDR3 has 16 amino acids. CDR1 is SGDLS and CDR2 is YYNGEE in the germline V gene. This CDR3 is CASSGTGTSGTREQFF. The CDR3, as DNA: TGTGCCAGCAGCGGAACCGGGACTAGCGGGACCCGTGAGCAGTTCTTC.